The entry that follows covers one T cell receptor beta chain sequence. Authors' data handling: From reference gene primer amplification, estimates of nucleated cell counts were derived. Method: immunoSEQ multiplex PCR; TCRdb's copy keeps in-frame clones and lacks some. V and J calls plus clone size are reproduced from that table; the DNA served to infer D and trimming. The sample includes around 130,000 clones, about 84% seen only once; the top ten take approximately 12%. This specimen comes from a study of blood T cell repertoires in COVID-19. Study-wide context: T cells, B-cell-depleted T cells, or PBMCs supplied cDNA or gDNA.

The sequence derives from a woman in her fifties or sixties with acute or convalescent COVID-19. Sequences were obtained from peripheral blood.

The CDR3 DNA sequence: TGTGCCTGGAGTGGAGGAGGAGGCGGGCAGCCCCAGCATTTT. This sequence encodes CAWSGGGGGQPQHF. This sequence joins TRBV30 and TRBJ1-5; unclear D gene. From germline, CDR1 is GTSNPN and CDR2 SVGIG (reference sequence). V lost 1 base to trimming and J lost 7 bases, with 14 bases between them. The CDR3 is 14 residues long.